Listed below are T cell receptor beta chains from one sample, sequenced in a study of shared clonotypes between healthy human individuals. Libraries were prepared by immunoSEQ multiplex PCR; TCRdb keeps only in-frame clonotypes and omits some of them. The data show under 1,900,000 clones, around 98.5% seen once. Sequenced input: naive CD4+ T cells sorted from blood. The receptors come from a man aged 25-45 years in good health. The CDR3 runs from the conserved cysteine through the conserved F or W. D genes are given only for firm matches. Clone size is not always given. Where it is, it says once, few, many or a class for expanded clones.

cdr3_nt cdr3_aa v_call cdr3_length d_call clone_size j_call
TGTGCCAGCAGTTACTCGAGATCAGGGGGTTACGAGCAGTACTTC CASSYSRSGGYEQYF TRBV6-5 15 TRBD1 NA TRBJ2-7
TGTGCCAGCAGTTCGCCCCCCAGACGGGTCCTCACAGATACGCAGTATTTT CASSSPPRRVLTDTQYF TRBV28 17 NA NA TRBJ2-3
TGTGCCGGAGGACAGAGCTCTGGAAACACCATATATTTT CAGGQSSGNTIYF TRBV2 13 NA few TRBJ1-3
TGTGCCAGCAGTACCCGGGGACAGGGGGCCGACGAGCAGTACTTC CASSTRGQGADEQYF TRBV28 15 TRBD1 NA TRBJ2-7
TGTGCCAGCAGCTATGGCCTGGAACGCGAGCAGTACTTC CASSYGLEREQYF TRBV5-4 13 NA NA TRBJ2-7
TGTGCCAGCAGCCCAGGGACAGCCAACTTTCTACATGAAAAACTGTTTTTT CASSPGTANFLHEKLFF TRBV7-9 17 TRBD1 NA TRBJ1-4
TGTGCCAGCAGGGTTGTGGTAGGAGGCTACACCTTC CASRVVVGGYTF TRBV28 12 NA NA TRBJ1-2
TGTGCCAGTAGACCCGGGACAGGGTATCAGAAGAACACCGGGGAGCTGTTTTTT CASRPGTGYQKNTGELFF TRBV19 18 TRBD1 NA TRBJ2-2
TGTGCCAGCAGTTTATTAGGGACAGGTGTTGAAGCTTTCTTT CASSLLGTGVEAFF TRBV28 14 TRBD1 NA TRBJ1-1
TGTGCCAGCAGCTTAGGGGGACCTTTTCATGAGCAGTTCTTC CASSLGGPFHEQFF TRBV7-8 14 NA NA TRBJ2-1
TGTGCCAGCAGCGTAGATCTAGTGACAGATACGCAGTATTTT CASSVDLVTDTQYF TRBV9 14 NA NA TRBJ2-3
TGTGCCAGCAGCCAGGCCGGGACAGGGGGGGAAAAACTGTTTTTT CASSQAGTGGEKLFF TRBV4-2 15 TRBD1 NA TRBJ1-4
TGTGCCAGCAGTTTGGGGGGCAAGCACTATGGCTACACCTTC CASSLGGKHYGYTF TRBV28 14 NA NA TRBJ1-2
TGCAGCGTTGAAGTCTTCAGGGGGGATAACTATGGCTACACCTTC CSVEVFRGDNYGYTF TRBV29-1 15 TRBD1 NA TRBJ1-2
TGTGCCAGCAGCTTATGGCACGGGAGCTCCTACAATGAGCAGTTCTTC CASSLWHGSSYNEQFF TRBV7-6 16 NA NA TRBJ2-1
TGTGCCAGCGCGCCGGGACTAGCGACAGATACGCAGTATTTT CASAPGLATDTQYF TRBV5-6 14 TRBD2 NA TRBJ2-3
TGTGCTAGCAGCTTAGCGACGCAGGTAGCGGGTCAAGAGACCCAGTACTTC CASSLATQVAGQETQYF TRBV7-7 17 TRBD2 NA TRBJ2-5
TGTGCCAGCAGTTACGTGGCAGGGGATAGCGAGCAGTACTTC CASSYVAGDSEQYF TRBV6-5 14 NA NA TRBJ2-7
TGTGCCAGCAGCGTAGTCGGGAGTGGCTACAATGAGCAGTTCTTC CASSVVGSGYNEQFF TRBV9 15 NA NA TRBJ2-1
TGTGCCAGCAGTCGCGACGGGGGCGCCTACTACGAGCAGTACTTC CASSRDGGAYYEQYF TRBV6-5 15 NA NA TRBJ2-7
TGTGCCAGCAGTCCGGGTCCTAGCGGGAGGACAGATACGCAGTATTTT CASSPGPSGRTDTQYF TRBV6-6 16 TRBD2 NA TRBJ2-3
TGCGCCAGCAGCTTGACGTTCCGGGGTAACTTAGACTATGGCTACACCTTC CASSLTFRGNLDYGYTF TRBV5-1 17 NA NA TRBJ1-2
TGTGCCAGCAGCTCGGGACAGGGGCCGAATCAGTTTTTT CASSSGQGPNQFF TRBV5-5 13 TRBD1 NA TRBJ1-4
TGTGCCAGCAGTACCCCGGGGGGGTGGGATGAGCAGTTCTTC CASSTPGGWDEQFF TRBV7-2 14 TRBD2 NA TRBJ2-1
TGTGCCAGCAGTGAAAGACTAGCGGGAGAGCAGTTCTTC CASSERLAGEQFF TRBV6-1 13 TRBD2 NA TRBJ2-1
TGCGCCAGCAGCCCTATGGGGGCCAACGTCCTGACTTTC CASSPMGANVLTF TRBV5-1 13 NA NA TRBJ2-6
TGCAGCGTTTCCGACAGAGGATCCACAGATACGCAGTATTTT CSVSDRGSTDTQYF TRBV29-1 14 NA NA TRBJ2-3
TGCGCCAGCAGCTTGGCACTCTCCACAGGGACGAGTGAAAAACTGTTTTTT CASSLALSTGTSEKLFF TRBV5-1 17 NA NA TRBJ1-4
TGTGCCAGCAGCACGGGACAGGGTTTGAATGAGCAGTTCTTC CASSTGQGLNEQFF TRBV5-6 14 TRBD1 NA TRBJ2-1
TGTGCCAGCAGTCCAAGGACAGGGGGCGCGTATCAGCCCCAGCATTTT CASSPRTGGAYQPQHF TRBV27 16 TRBD1 NA TRBJ1-5
TGTGCCAGCCAGGTGCGGAAGGGCTATGGCTACACCTTC CASQVRKGYGYTF TRBV15 13 NA once TRBJ1-2
TGTGCCAGCAGCTTAGCGGGAGGGCCGGGGGAGCAGTACTTC CASSLAGGPGEQYF TRBV6-1 14 TRBD2 NA TRBJ2-7
TGTGCCAGCAGCTGGTCTCCAGCCTACGAGCAGTACTTC CASSWSPAYEQYF TRBV5-4 13 NA NA TRBJ2-7
TGCGCCAGCAGCCAAGATAGCCTAGCGGGGTCCTACGAGCAGTACTTC CASSQDSLAGSYEQYF TRBV4-1 16 TRBD2 NA TRBJ2-7
TGTGCCATCAGTGAGTCGGGCAGGGTAGACACCGGGGAGCTGTTTTTT CAISESGRVDTGELFF TRBV10-3 16 NA NA TRBJ2-2
TGTGCCTGGAGTGGTAGACTAGCGGGAGGGTCGGGGACCCAGTACTTC CAWSGRLAGGSGTQYF TRBV30 16 TRBD2 once TRBJ2-5